The 3 T cell receptor beta chains given below trace back to one sample, sequenced in a study of regulatory T cells in long-lasting Graves disease. Arm-PCR of CDR3 regions and iRepertoire HTBI primers were used to build TCR beta libraries. MiXCR, applied by TCRdb to the multiplex PCR reads, yields one record per CDR3 protein. This table holds about 370,000 distinct CDR3 sequences, roughly a sixth found once. Time point meaning: newly diagnosed GD, antithyroid drugs for less than 3 months. PBMC RNA served as the TCR library source. This material consisted of peripheral blood mononuclear cells (PBMCs), taken at new diagnosis, from a patient treated with antithyroid drugs. Receptors were obtained from a female donor with Graves disease.

The chain employs TRBV18 and TRBJ2-1, with a weak D call TRBD2 (6 bases). Looked up from germline, CDR1 is KGHSH and CDR2 is LQKENI. The CDR3 contains 16 residues. V gave up 2 bases and J gave up 4 bases, with 15 bases separating them. The CDR3 region has the DNA TGTGCCAGCTCACCATTTGCGAGCGGGTTATACAATGAGCAGTTCTTC. Its translation is CASSPFASGLYNEQFF.

This clonotype was counted ten times or more. The genes are TRBV7-9 and TRBJ2-5; weak D call: TRBD1 (6 bases). CDR1 and CDR2 (germline): SEHNR, FQNEAQ (reference sequence). Between the trimmed V and J ends, which lost 5 bases and 5 bases, there was a span of 21 bases. This CDR3 comprises 16 residues. The CDR3 protein is CASSNQDQGLHETQYF. The CDR3 nucleotides read TGTGCCAGCAGCAACCAGGACCAGGGGCTTCACGAGACCCAGTACTTC.

This clonotype occurred many times. The V and J genes are TRBV3-1 and TRBJ1-4; no clear D gene. The ends were cut back, 2 bases at V and 7 bases at J, with 14 bases in the middle. The CDR3 has 15 residues. CDR1 is LGHDT and CDR2 is YNNKEL in the germline V gene (reference sequence). The CDR3 nucleotides are TGTGCCAGCAGCCAATCGTTACTCAGTTCTGAAAAACTGTTTTTT. Translation gives CASSQSLLSSEKLFF.